Given below is one T cell receptor (beta chain) in context. Per the study methods: Quantification of nucleated cells was approximated via reference gene primer amplification. Generated by immunoSEQ multiplex PCR, the TCRdb table keeps only in-frame clones and is missing some. V, J and clone size derive from that table, while D and trimming were established from the DNA sequence. Among some 260,000 clones listed, 88% were seen once. This record belongs to a study of blood T cell repertoires in COVID-19. About the study: PBMCs, B-cell-depleted T cells, or T cells provided the cDNA or gDNA that made up the material.

Germline-derived CDR1 and CDR2 are SGHTA and FQGNSA. V was pared by 3 bases and J by 2 bases, with 8 bases between. The CDR3 runs to 13 residues. This sequence joins TRBV7-2 and TRBJ2-7; D unclear. The sequence was obtained from a human donor in a cohort sampled during active COVID-19. Sequenced material: peripheral blood. CDR3 in DNA: TGTGCCAGCAGCTTGGGCACCACCTACGAGCAGTACTTC. As protein: CASSLGTTYEQYF.